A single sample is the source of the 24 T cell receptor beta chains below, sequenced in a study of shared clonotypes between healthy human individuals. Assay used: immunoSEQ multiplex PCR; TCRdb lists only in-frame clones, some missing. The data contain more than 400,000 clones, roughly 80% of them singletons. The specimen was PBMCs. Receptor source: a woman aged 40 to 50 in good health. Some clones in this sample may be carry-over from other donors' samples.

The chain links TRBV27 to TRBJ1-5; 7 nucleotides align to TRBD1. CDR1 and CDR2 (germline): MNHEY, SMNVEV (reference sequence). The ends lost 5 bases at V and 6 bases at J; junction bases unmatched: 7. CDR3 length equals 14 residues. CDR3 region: CASSQRQGGQPQHF. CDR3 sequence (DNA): TGTGCCAGCAGTCAACGACAGGGAGGTCAGCCCCAGCATTTT.

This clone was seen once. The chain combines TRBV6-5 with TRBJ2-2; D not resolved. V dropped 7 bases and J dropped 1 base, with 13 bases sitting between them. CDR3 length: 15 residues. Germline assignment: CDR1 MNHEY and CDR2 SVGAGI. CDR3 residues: CASKQSPVNTGELFF. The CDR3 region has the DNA TGTGCCAGCAAACAGAGCCCGGTGAACACCGGGGAGCTGTTTTTT.

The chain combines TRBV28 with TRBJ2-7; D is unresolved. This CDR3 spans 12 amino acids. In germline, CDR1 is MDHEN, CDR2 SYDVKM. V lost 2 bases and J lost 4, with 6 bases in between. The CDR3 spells CASSLGFYEQYF. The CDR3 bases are TGTGCCAGCAGTTTAGGTTTTTACGAGCAGTACTTC. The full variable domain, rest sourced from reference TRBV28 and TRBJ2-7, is DVKVTQSSRYLVKRTGEKVFLECVQDMDHENMFWYRQDPGLGLRLIYFSYDVKMKEKGDIPEGYSVSREKKERFSLILESASTNQTSMYLCASSLGFYEQYFGPGTRLTVT.

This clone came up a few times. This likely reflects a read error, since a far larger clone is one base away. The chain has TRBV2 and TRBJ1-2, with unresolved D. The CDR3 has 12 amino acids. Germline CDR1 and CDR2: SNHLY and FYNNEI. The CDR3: CASRGSNYDYTF. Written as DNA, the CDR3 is TGTGCCAGCAGGGGCAGTAACTATGACTACACCTTC.

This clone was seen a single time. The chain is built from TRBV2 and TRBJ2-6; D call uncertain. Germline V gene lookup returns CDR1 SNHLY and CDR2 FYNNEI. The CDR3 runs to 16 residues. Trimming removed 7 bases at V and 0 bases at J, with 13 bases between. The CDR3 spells CASTIDTASGANVLTF. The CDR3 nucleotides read TGTGCCAGCACAATCGACACCGCCTCTGGGGCCAACGTCCTGACTTTC.

The CDR3 is CASSQLTGTSNTGELFF. CDR3 coding DNA: TGTGCCAGCAGCCAATTGACAGGGACTAGCAACACCGGGGAGCTGTTTTTT. J is TRBJ2-2 and V is TRBV4-2, with 9 bases that match TRBD2. Germline values: CDR1 LGHNA, CDR2 YNFKEQ. Trimming cost V 2 bases and J 2 bases; bases outside gene matches: 6. This CDR3 is 17 amino acids long.

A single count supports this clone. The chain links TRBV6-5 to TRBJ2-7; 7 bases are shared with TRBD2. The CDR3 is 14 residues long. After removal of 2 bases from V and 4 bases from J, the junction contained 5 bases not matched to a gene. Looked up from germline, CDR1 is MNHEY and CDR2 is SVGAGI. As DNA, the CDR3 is TGTGCCAGCAGTTACCGGACTAGTCGTTACGAGCAGTACTTC. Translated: CASSYRTSRYEQYF.

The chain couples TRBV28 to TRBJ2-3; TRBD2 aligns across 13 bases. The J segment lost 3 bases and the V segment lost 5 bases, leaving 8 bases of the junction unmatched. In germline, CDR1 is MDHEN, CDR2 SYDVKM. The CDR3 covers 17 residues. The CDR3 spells CASSLGLAGVGTDTQYF. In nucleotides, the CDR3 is TGTGCCAGCAGTCTAGGACTAGCGGGAGTAGGTACAGATACGCAGTATTTT.

CDR3 residues: CASPTGPRVDEQFF. For the CDR3, the DNA is TGTGCCAGCCCCACCGGACCGAGGGTCGATGAGCAGTTCTTC. V gene TRBV28 combines with J gene TRBJ2-1; perhaps TRBD2 as D (5 bases). Trimming shortened V by 8 bases and J by 8 bases, and 19 bases separated the two germline ends. The CDR3 is 14 amino acids. Per the germline V gene, CDR1 is MDHEN and CDR2 is SYDVKM.

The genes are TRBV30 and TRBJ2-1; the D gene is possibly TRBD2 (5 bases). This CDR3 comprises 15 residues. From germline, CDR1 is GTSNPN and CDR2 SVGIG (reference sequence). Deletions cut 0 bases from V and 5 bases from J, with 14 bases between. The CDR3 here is CAWSVGLADNNEQFF. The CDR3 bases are TGTGCCTGGAGTGTAGGGCTAGCAGACAACAATGAGCAGTTCTTC.

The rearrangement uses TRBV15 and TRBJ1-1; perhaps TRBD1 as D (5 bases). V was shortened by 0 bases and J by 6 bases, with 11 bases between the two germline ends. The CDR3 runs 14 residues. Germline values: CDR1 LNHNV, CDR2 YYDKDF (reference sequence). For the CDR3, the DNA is TGTGCCACCAGCAGAGATACAGGATGGCCTGAAGCTTTCTTT. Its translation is CATSRDTGWPEAFF. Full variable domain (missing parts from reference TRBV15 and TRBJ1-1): DAMVIQNPRYQVTQFGKPVTLSCSQTLNHNVMYWYQQKSSQAPKLLFHYYDKDFNNEADTPDNFQSRRPNTSFCFLDIRSPGLGDTAMYLCATSRDTGWPEAFFGQGTRLTVV.

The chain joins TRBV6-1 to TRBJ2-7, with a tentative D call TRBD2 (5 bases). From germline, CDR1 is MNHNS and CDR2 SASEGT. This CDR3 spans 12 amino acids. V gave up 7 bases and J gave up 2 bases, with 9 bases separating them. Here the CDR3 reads CASKRAAYEQYF. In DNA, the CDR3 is TGTGCCAGCAAGAGGGCGGCCTACGAGCAGTACTTC.

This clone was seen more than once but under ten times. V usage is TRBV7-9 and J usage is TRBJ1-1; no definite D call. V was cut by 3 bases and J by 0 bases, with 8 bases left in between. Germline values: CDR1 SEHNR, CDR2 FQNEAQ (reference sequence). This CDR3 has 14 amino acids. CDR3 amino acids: CASSFGMLNTEAFF. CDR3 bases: TGTGCCAGCAGCTTCGGGATGTTGAACACTGAAGCTTTCTTT.

The CDR3 coding sequence is TGTGCCAGCAGCTTAGGAGGCGGGGGTGGCGAAAAACTGTTTTTT. Its translation: CASSLGGGGGEKLFF. The chain is built from TRBV7-2 and TRBJ1-4; perhaps TRBD1 as D (5 bases). The CDR3 spans 15 residues. Germline V gives CDR1 SGHTA, CDR2 FQGNSA. The V end was cut by 1 base, the J end by 8 bases, with 14 bases between.

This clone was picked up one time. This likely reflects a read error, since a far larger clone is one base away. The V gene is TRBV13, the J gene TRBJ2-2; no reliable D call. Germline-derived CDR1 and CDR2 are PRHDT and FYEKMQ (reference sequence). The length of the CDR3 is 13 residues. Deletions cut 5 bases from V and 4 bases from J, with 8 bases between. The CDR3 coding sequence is TGTGCCAGCAGCCCTCTGCCCACCGGGGAGCTGTTTTTT. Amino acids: CASSPLPTGELFF.

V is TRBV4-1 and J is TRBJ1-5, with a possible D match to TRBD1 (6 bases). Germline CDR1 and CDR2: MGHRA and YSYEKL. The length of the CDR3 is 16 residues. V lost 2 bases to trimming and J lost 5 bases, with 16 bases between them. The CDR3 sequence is CASSQSSTGPYQPQHF. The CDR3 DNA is TGCGCCAGCAGCCAATCTTCCACAGGGCCGTATCAGCCCCAGCATTTT.

CDR3 protein: CASSQVFRGREVYEQYF. Written as DNA, the CDR3 is TGCGCCAGCAGCCAAGTTTTTCGGGGCAGGGAAGTGTACGAGCAGTACTTC. The chain combines TRBV4-1 with TRBJ2-7; D tentatively reads TRBD1 or TRBD2 (5 bases each). The CDR3 length is 17 residues. Germline assignment: CDR1 MGHRA and CDR2 YSYEKL. Between the trimmed V and J ends, which lost 1 base and 4 bases, there was a span of 20 bases.

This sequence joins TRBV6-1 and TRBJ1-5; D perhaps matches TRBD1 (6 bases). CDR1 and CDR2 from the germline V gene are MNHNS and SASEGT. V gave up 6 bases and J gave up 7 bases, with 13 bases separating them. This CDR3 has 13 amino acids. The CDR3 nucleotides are TGTGCCAGCAGCGTGGACAGAGACCAGCCCCAGCATTTT. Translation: CASSVDRDQPQHF.

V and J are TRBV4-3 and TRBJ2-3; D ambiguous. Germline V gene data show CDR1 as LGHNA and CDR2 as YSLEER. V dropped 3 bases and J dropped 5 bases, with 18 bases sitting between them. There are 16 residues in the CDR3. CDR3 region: CASSQDPSQEVDTQYF. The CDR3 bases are TGCGCCAGCAGCCAGGACCCCTCTCAAGAGGTAGATACGCAGTATTTT.

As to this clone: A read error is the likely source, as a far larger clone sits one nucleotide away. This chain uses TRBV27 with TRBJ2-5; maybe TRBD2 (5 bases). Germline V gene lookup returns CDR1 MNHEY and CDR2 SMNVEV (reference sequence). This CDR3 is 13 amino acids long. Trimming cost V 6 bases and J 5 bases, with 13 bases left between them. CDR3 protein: CASSRTDGETQYF. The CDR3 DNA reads TGTGCCAGCAGCCGGACTGATGGGGAGACCCAGTACTTC.

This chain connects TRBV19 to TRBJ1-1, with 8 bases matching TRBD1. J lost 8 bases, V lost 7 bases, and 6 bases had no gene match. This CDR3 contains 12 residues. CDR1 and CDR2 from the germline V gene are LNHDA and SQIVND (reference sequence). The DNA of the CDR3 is TGTGCCAGTACGAAAGGACAGGGAGAAGCTTTCTTT. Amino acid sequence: CASTKGQGEAFF. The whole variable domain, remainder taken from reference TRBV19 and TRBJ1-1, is DGGITQSPKYLFRKEGQNVTLSCEQNLNHDAMYWYRQDPGQGLRLIYYSQIVNDFQKGDIAEGYSVSREKKESFPLTVTSAQKNPTAFYLCASTKGQGEAFFGQGTRLTVV.

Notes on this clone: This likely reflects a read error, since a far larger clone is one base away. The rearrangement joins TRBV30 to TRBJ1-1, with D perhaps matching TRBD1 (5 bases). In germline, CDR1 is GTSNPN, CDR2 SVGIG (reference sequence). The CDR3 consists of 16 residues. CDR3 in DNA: TGTGCCTGGAGTAATTCCAGGGTTAGGCCGAACGCTGAAGCTTTCTTT. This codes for CAWSNSRVRPNAEAFF.

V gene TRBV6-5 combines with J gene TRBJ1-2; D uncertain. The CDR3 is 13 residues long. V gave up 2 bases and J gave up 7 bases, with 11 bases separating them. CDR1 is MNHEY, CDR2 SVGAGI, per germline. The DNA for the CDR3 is TGTGCCAGCAGTTACAGGTCAGGAGGTGGCTACACCTTC. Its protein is CASSYRSGGGYTF.

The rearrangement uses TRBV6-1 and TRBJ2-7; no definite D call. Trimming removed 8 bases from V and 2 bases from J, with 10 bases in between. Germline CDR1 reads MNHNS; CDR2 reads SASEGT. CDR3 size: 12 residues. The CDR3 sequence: CASSRKAYEQYF. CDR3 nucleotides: TGTGCCAGCTCCCGTAAGGCCTACGAGCAGTACTTC.